The 22 T cell receptor beta chains given below trace back to one sample, sequenced in a study of T cell responses to AZD1222 COVID-19 vaccine. The repertoire was sequenced with immunoSEQ multiplex PCR; TCRdb's copy has only in-frame clones and lacks some. This sample carries about 78,000 clones, 65% to 85% of them seen once, and the ten largest clones take 2.5% to 3%. This specimen was peripheral blood, taken on day 0 of AZD1222 vaccination. These receptors all come from an adult in good health.

The chain joins TRBV27 to TRBJ1-6, with TRBD1 matching 9 bases. CDR1 and CDR2 from the germline V gene are MNHEY and SMNVEV (reference sequence). This CDR3 contains 14 residues. The J segment lost 7 bases and the V segment lost 5 bases, leaving 3 bases of the junction unmatched. The CDR3 bases are TGTGCCAGCAGTGGGACAGGGCTGAATTCACCCCTCCACTTT. This codes for CASSGTGLNSPLHF.

CDR3 in DNA: TGTGCCAGCCGGAGCAGAGCCTACGAGCAGTACTTC. Encoded protein: CASRSRAYEQYF. The chain recombines TRBV21-1 with TRBJ2-7; the D call TRBD2 from the table was never checked on the DNA. TRBV21-1 is a known pseudogene. CDR3 size: 12 residues.

The chain combines TRBV9 with TRBJ1-6, with D tentatively TRBD1 (6 bases). CDR3 length: 15 amino acids. The V and J ends lost 3 bases and 10 bases respectively, with 17 bases between them. Germline V lookup: CDR1 SGDLS, CDR2 YYNGEE. The CDR3 protein is CASSATHREGSPLHF. The CDR3 bases are TGTGCCAGCAGCGCTACCCACAGGGAGGGCTCACCCCTCCACTTT.

The chain uses TRBV10-3 and TRBJ2-3; TRBD2 agrees at 10 bases. Germline V gene lookup returns CDR1 ENHRY and CDR2 SYGVKD. CDR3 length: 17 amino acids. Trimming cost V 6 bases and J 2 bases; bases outside gene matches: 11. The CDR3 region has the DNA TGTGCCATCAGAAAAACCGACCTAGCGGGGGTCACAGATACGCAGTATTTT. Translating it yields CAIRKTDLAGVTDTQYF.

This chain links TRBV10-3 with TRBJ2-1; possible D gene TRBD1, 5 bases. The CDR3 runs 15 residues. The V end lost 0 bases, the J end lost 5 bases, and 11 bases lay between the germline ends. CDR1 ENHRY and CDR2 SYGVKD come from the germline V gene. As DNA, the CDR3 is TGTGCCATCAGTGAGTCAAAGGGGAACAACAATGAGCAGTTCTTC. Translating gives CAISESKGNNNEQFF.

This chain links TRBV10-3 with TRBJ2-3; TRBD2 matches at 13 bases. CDR1 is ENHRY and CDR2 is SYGVKD in the germline V gene. Trimming took 0 bases from V and 2 from J; bases not matched to a gene: 5. The CDR3 runs 18 residues. CDR3 residues: CAISESGTSGKHTDTQYF. The CDR3 coding sequence is TGTGCCATCAGTGAGTCGGGGACTAGCGGGAAACACACAGATACGCAGTATTTT.

This clone was picked up a small number of times. This chain joins TRBV4-2 and TRBJ2-1; 7 bases match TRBD2. Germline values: CDR1 LGHNA, CDR2 YNFKEQ. Trimming at V came to 1 base and at J to 0 bases, leaving 3 bases not matched to a gene. The length of the CDR3 is 16 residues. This CDR3 reads CASSQARGSSYNEQFF. In DNA, the CDR3 is TGTGCCAGCAGCCAAGCACGCGGGAGCTCCTACAATGAGCAGTTCTTC.

The V call is TRBV6-5, the J call TRBJ2-5, with 7 bases matching TRBD2. Germline values: CDR1 MNHEY, CDR2 SVGAGI. With 5 bases clipped from V and 5 bases from J, the junction kept 8 bases outside the gene matches. The CDR3 contains 14 residues. The CDR3, as DNA: TGTGCCAGCAGTCTCGGACTAGGCTCGGAGACCCAGTACTTC. Translation gives CASSLGLGSETQYF.

This chain uses TRBV2 with TRBJ2-5, with 8 positions matching TRBD2. The ends lost 9 bases at V and 4 bases at J; junction bases unmatched: 7. Germline CDR1 is SNHLY and CDR2 is FYNNEI. This CDR3 comprises 13 residues. The CDR3 region has the DNA TGTGCCAGACGGGGGGGCCTCGGAGAGACCCAGTACTTC. As protein: CARRGGLGETQYF.

V is TRBV5-5 and J is TRBJ2-2; 7 nucleotides line up with TRBD2. Germline lookup yields CDR1 SGHKS and CDR2 YYEKEE (reference sequence). This CDR3 region has 14 residues. V dropped 4 bases and J dropped 6; count of bases not matched to a gene: 6. The CDR3 DNA follows: TGTGCCAGCAGCACCGGTCGGGAGGCCGGGGAGCTGTTTTTT. Translated: CASSTGREAGELFF.

The rearrangement joins TRBV3-1 (or the pseudogene TRBV3-2) to TRBJ2-6; TRBD1 matches at 9 bases. This CDR3 has 17 residues. Germline CDR1 reads LGHDT; CDR2 reads YNNKEL (reference sequence). The J segment lost 4 bases and the V segment lost 3 bases, leaving 7 bases of the junction unmatched. This CDR3 is CASSQRDRVSGANVLTF. CDR3 sequence (DNA): TGTGCCAGCAGCCAGAGGGACAGGGTATCAGGGGCCAACGTCCTGACTTTC.

This sequence joins TRBV27 and TRBJ2-7, with D unclear. Germline CDR1 is MNHEY and CDR2 is SMNVEV (reference sequence). The CDR3 is made up of 12 amino acids. The germline V and J ends were trimmed by 5 bases and 5 bases, with 10 bases remaining between them. CDR3 protein: CASSPFPHEQYF. The CDR3 DNA is TGTGCCAGCAGTCCCTTCCCCCACGAGCAGTACTTC.

The rearrangement joins TRBV19 to TRBJ1-3; TRBD1 agrees at 9 bases. The V and J ends lost 6 bases and 2 bases, in that order; junction bases with no gene match: 5. Per the germline V gene, CDR1 is LNHDA and CDR2 is SQIVND (reference sequence). This CDR3 spans 15 amino acids. The CDR3 DNA reads TGTGCCAGTAGCGATACAGGGGGCACTGGAAACACCATATATTTT. Amino acids: CASSDTGGTGNTIYF.

This rearrangement joins TRBV13 to TRBJ2-7, with 10 positions matching TRBD2. CDR3 length: 19 residues. Looked up from germline, CDR1 is PRHDT and CDR2 is FYEKMQ (reference sequence). The trim removed 4 bases at V and 2 bases at J, leaving 17 bases unmatched. CDR3 loop: CASSYQTPHKREGPYEQYF. The CDR3 DNA is TGTGCCAGCAGCTACCAAACCCCCCACAAGCGGGAGGGCCCCTACGAGCAGTACTTC.

The V gene is TRBV7-9, the J gene TRBJ1-2; D gene uncertain. This CDR3 comprises 13 residues. The V gene lost 1 base and the J gene lost 7 bases, with 10 bases spanning the gap. CDR1 SEHNR and CDR2 FQNEAQ come from the germline V gene (reference sequence). The chain's CDR3 is CASSLGEGRGYTF. The CDR3 DNA reads as TGTGCCAGCAGCTTAGGAGAAGGTCGTGGCTACACCTTC.

J is TRBJ2-1 and V is TRBV27, with TRBD2 as a possible D gene (8 bases). The CDR3 runs 18 residues. Germline CDR1 MNHEY, CDR2 SMNVEV (reference sequence). Trimming shortened V by 1 base and J by 5 bases, and 21 bases separated the two germline ends. CDR3 region: CASSLFIREGALNNEQFF. The CDR3 DNA reads as TGTGCCAGCAGTTTATTTATCCGGGAGGGGGCGTTGAACAATGAGCAGTTCTTC.

This clone was counted between two and nine times. The V gene is TRBV4-3, the J gene TRBJ2-3, with D unclear. The V end was cut by 1 base, the J end by 2 bases, with 10 bases between. The CDR3 is 15 residues long. Looked up from germline, CDR1 is LGHNA and CDR2 is YSLEER. The CDR3 bases are TGCGCCAGCAGCCAAGGCAACCCGGACACAGATACGCAGTATTTT. Amino acid sequence: CASSQGNPDTDTQYF.

The chain couples TRBV7-2 to TRBJ1-3; TRBD1 is a possible D gene (5 bases). The CDR3 has 13 residues. CDR1 SGHTA and CDR2 FQGNSA come from the germline V gene. V lost 5 bases and J lost 4, with 9 bases in between. CDR3 nucleotides: TGTGCCAGCAGCGGACGACAGGGAAACACCATATATTTT. Translation gives CASSGRQGNTIYF.

This chain links TRBV19 with TRBJ1-5; TRBD1 might be the D (5 bases). Germline V gene lookup returns CDR1 LNHDA and CDR2 SQIVND (reference sequence). There are 14 residues in the CDR3. The germline V and J ends were trimmed by 8 bases and 4 bases, with 15 bases remaining between them. Here the CDR3 DNA reads TGTGCCAGTTCCCCATGGGGGGTAAATCAGCCCCAGCATTTT. Amino acids: CASSPWGVNQPQHF. The full variable domain, in which reference TRBV19 and TRBJ1-5 provide the parts outside the CDR3, is DGGITQSPKYLFRKEGQNVTLSCEQNLNHDAMYWYRQDPGQGLRLIYYSQIVNDFQKGDIAEGYSVSREKKESFPLTVTSAQKNPTAFYLCASSPWGVNQPQHFGDGTRLSIL.

This clone was seen once. The CDR3 spells CASSVGDRGNYGYTF. The CDR3 DNA follows: TGTGCCAGCAGCGTAGGGGACAGGGGGAACTATGGCTACACCTTC. The V call is TRBV9, the J call TRBJ1-2, with 11 bases that match TRBD1. V gave up 0 bases and J gave up 2 bases; unmatched junction bases: 0. Germline assignment: CDR1 SGDLS and CDR2 YYNGEE. CDR3 length: 15 residues.

The sample holds one count of this clone. The chain couples TRBV16 to TRBJ1-6, with a weak D call TRBD1 (6 bases). V lost 2 bases to trimming and J lost 7 bases, with 9 bases between them. CDR3 length equals 14 residues. Germline loops: CDR1 KGHSY, CDR2 FQNENV. The CDR3: CASSQLQGNSPLHF. DNA of the CDR3: TGTGCCAGCAGCCAACTCCAGGGGAATTCACCCCTCCACTTT.

This chain's CDR3 is CASSWGEANYGYTF. The CDR3 region has the DNA TGTGCCAGCAGTTGGGGGGAAGCTAACTATGGCTACACCTTC. The J gene is TRBJ1-2, the V gene TRBV28, with D perhaps TRBD1 (5 bases). Trimming removed 4 bases from V and 0 bases from J, with 9 bases in between. CDR3 length: 14 amino acids. Germline V gene sequence: CDR1 MDHEN, CDR2 SYDVKM.